The 27 T cell receptor beta chains below were found in one sample sequenced in a study of blood T cell repertoires in COVID-19 (dated by TCRdb to 2019 to 2021). The library was made by the immunoSEQ multiplex PCR assay. Held by TCRdb, this immuneACCESS table contains in-frame sequences only and omits some clones. Under half of the omission traces to an unresolved V gene where checked; the cause of the rest is unknown. The sample table contains under 300,000 clones; only one count was recorded for 70% to 90% of them. 3% of the sample rests with the top ten. Sequenced sample: peripheral blood. The receptor source for this set is a woman in her 30s with active or convalescent COVID-19.

The V gene is TRBV6-5, the J gene TRBJ2-3; 14 nucleotides agree with TRBD2. The J segment lost 5 bases and the V segment lost 8 bases, leaving 6 bases of the junction unmatched. Germline V CDR1 and CDR2: MNHEY, SVGAGI. This CDR3 spans 15 amino acids. The CDR3 nucleotides are TGTGCCAGCCCGACTAGCGGGGGGGTTCAAGATACGCAGTATTTT. This codes for CASPTSGGVQDTQYF.

Only a few counts were recorded for this clone. The rearrangement uses TRBV9 and TRBJ2-3; D ambiguous. This CDR3 is 13 amino acids long. CDR1 is SGDLS and CDR2 is YYNGEE in the germline V gene. V shed 2 bases and J shed 2 bases, with 6 bases lying between them. The CDR3 sequence is CASSVSPTDTQYF. CDR3 DNA sequence: TGTGCCAGCAGCGTTAGTCCCACAGATACGCAGTATTTT.

The V call is TRBV3-1 (or the pseudogene TRBV3-2), the J call TRBJ2-5, with TRBD1 matching over 10 bases. CDR1 is LGHDT and CDR2 is YNNKEL in the germline V gene (reference sequence). J was trimmed by 5 bases and V by 3 bases; bases with no gene match: 6. CDR3 size: 15 residues. Here the CDR3 DNA reads TGTGCCAGCAGCCAGCCGGACAGGGGGGAGGAGACCCAGTACTTC. Its protein is CASSQPDRGEETQYF.

The V and J genes are TRBV27 and TRBJ2-7; weak D call: TRBD2 (7 bases). The CDR3 spans 23 residues. Germline V lookup: CDR1 MNHEY, CDR2 SMNVEV (reference sequence). Trimming removed 1 base from V and 3 bases from J, with 37 bases in between. The chain's CDR3 is CASSLCSIRERGKLLGTNYEQYF. In DNA, the CDR3 is TGTGCCAGCAGTTTATGCTCCATAAGGGAAAGGGGGAAGCTTCTCGGGACTAACTACGAGCAGTACTTC.

Many counts were recorded for this clone. This chain uses TRBV3-1 (or the pseudogene TRBV3-2) with TRBJ2-3; TRBD2 matches at 15 bases. The ends lost 6 bases at V and 4 bases at J; junction bases unmatched: 2. The CDR3 consists of 15 residues. Germline assignment: CDR1 LGHDT and CDR2 YNNKEL (reference sequence). CDR3 in DNA: TGTGCCAGCAGTCGGACTAGCGGGGGGGCAGATACGCAGTATTTT. Its translation: CASSRTSGGADTQYF.

This chain connects TRBV18 to TRBJ2-7; TRBD1 aligns across 8 bases. The germline gives CDR1 KGHSH, CDR2 LQKENI. The CDR3 is 15 amino acids. V was clipped by 5 bases and J by 2 bases; unmatched bases: 8. In DNA, the CDR3 is TGTGCCAGCTCAACAAGACAGGGGCTGGCCTACGAGCAGTACTTC. Translating it yields CASSTRQGLAYEQYF.

V gene TRBV28 combines with J gene TRBJ1-1; 10 bases align to TRBD1. Trimming took 7 bases from V and 1 from J; bases not matched to a gene: 6. This CDR3 contains 15 residues. CDR1 and CDR2 from the germline V gene are MDHEN and SYDVKM. CDR3 DNA: TGTGCCAGCAACCCGGGGGACAGGGGGAACACTGAAGCTTTCTTT. As protein: CASNPGDRGNTEAFF.

The rearrangement joins TRBV30 to TRBJ1-2; possible D gene TRBD1, 6 bases. V dropped 1 base and J dropped 0 bases, with 9 bases sitting between them. The CDR3 length is 14 residues. CDR1 and CDR2 (germline): GTSNPN, SVGIG (reference sequence). The chain's CDR3 is CAWSDRATNYGYTF. In DNA form, the CDR3 reads TGTGCCTGGAGTGACAGGGCCACTAACTATGGCTACACCTTC. The full variable domain, its missing parts supplied by reference TRBV30 and TRBJ1-2, is SQTIHQWPATLVQPVGSPLSLECTVEGTSNPNLYWYRQAAGRGLQLLFYSVGIGQISSEVPQNLSASRPQDRQFILSSKKLLLSDSGFYLCAWSDRATNYGYTFGSGTRLTVV.

This chain links TRBV28 with TRBJ1-2; the match to TRBD1 covers 8 bases. J was trimmed by 7 bases and V by 5 bases; bases with no gene match: 12. Per germline, CDR1 MDHEN and CDR2 SYDVKM. CDR3 length: 15 amino acids. The DNA of the CDR3 is TGTGCCAGCAGTCCCGTCGGACAGGGATTTTTTGGCTACACCTTC. Translated: CASSPVGQGFFGYTF.

This sequence joins TRBV9 and TRBJ2-3, with TRBD2 matching over 12 bases. CDR1 SGDLS and CDR2 YYNGEE come from the germline V gene. CDR3 length: 16 residues. V shed 3 bases and J 2 bases; nucleotides not matched to a gene: 4. CDR3 protein: CASSASGGAFTDTQYF. The DNA for the CDR3 is TGTGCCAGCAGCGCTAGCGGGGGGGCCTTCACAGATACGCAGTATTTT.

The CDR3: CASSLGSRSSYNEQFF. CDR3 DNA sequence: TGTGCCAGCAGCTTGGGTTCACGGAGCTCCTACAATGAGCAGTTCTTC. V usage is TRBV5-4 and J usage is TRBJ2-1; D is unclear. V lost 0 bases to trimming and J lost 0 bases, with 10 bases between them. Looked up from germline, CDR1 is SGHNT and CDR2 is YYREEE (reference sequence). CDR3 length: 16 amino acids.

The V gene is TRBV27, the J gene TRBJ1-2; perhaps TRBD1 as D (6 bases). CDR1 is MNHEY and CDR2 is SMNVEV in the germline V gene (reference sequence). Trimming shortened V by 2 bases and J by 7 bases, and 14 bases separated the two germline ends. The CDR3 is 14 amino acids. CDR3 region: CASSLRRQESGYTF. The CDR3 nucleotides read TGTGCCAGCAGTTTACGACGACAGGAAAGTGGCTACACCTTC.

The V and J genes are TRBV9 and TRBJ1-2, with TRBD1 matching over 8 bases. The germline V gene has CDR1 SGDLS and CDR2 YYNGEE. The CDR3 length is 15 residues. V shed 4 bases, J shed 2 bases, and the junction held 7 bases outside the gene matches. The CDR3 spells CASSQGATLNYGYTF. DNA for the CDR3: TGTGCCAGCAGCCAGGGGGCGACCCTCAACTATGGCTACACCTTC.

CDR3 sequence (DNA): TGTGCCTGGAGTTCCACCTCGGGACAGGGGTCTACCTACGAGCAGTACTTC. Translating it yields CAWSSTSGQGSTYEQYF. J is TRBJ2-7 and V is TRBV30; 10 bases agree with TRBD1. Germline CDR1 and CDR2: GTSNPN and SVGIG (reference sequence). The CDR3 has 17 residues. The ends lost 2 bases at V and 2 bases at J; junction bases unmatched: 12.

The chain recombines TRBV3-1 (or the pseudogene TRBV3-2) with TRBJ1-5, with D maybe TRBD1 (6 bases). Trimming left V 1 base short and J 6 bases short, with 10 bases between. Germline CDR1 LGHDT, CDR2 YNNKEL (reference sequence). This CDR3 spans 14 amino acids. The CDR3 nucleotides are TGTGCCAGCAGCCAAGTTTCAGGGGCTCAGCCCCAGCATTTT. Translating gives CASSQVSGAQPQHF.

The rearrangement uses TRBV3-1 (or the pseudogene TRBV3-2) and TRBJ2-7; D might be TRBD1 (5 bases). V gave up 0 bases and J gave up 0 bases, with 12 bases separating them. CDR3 length: 16 residues. CDR1 and CDR2 (germline): LGHDT, YNNKEL (reference sequence). CDR3 loop: CASSQDLYRFSYEQYF. The CDR3, as DNA: TGTGCCAGCAGCCAAGATTTGTACAGGTTCTCCTACGAGCAGTACTTC.

The chain is built from TRBV5-1 and TRBJ1-2; TRBD1 agrees at 9 bases. Germline V lookup: CDR1 SGHRS, CDR2 YFSETQ. V dropped 0 bases and J dropped 4; count of bases not matched to a gene: 7. CDR3 size: 16 residues. The CDR3 protein is CASSLGGQGDTYGYTF. CDR3 DNA: TGCGCCAGCAGCTTGGGGGGACAGGGAGATACCTATGGCTACACCTTC.

The rearrangement joins TRBV6-1 to TRBJ2-3; 8 nucleotides align to TRBD1. The CDR3 has 17 amino acids. The germline V gene has CDR1 MNHNS and CDR2 SASEGT. V lost 0 bases to trimming and J lost 5 bases; unmatched junction nucleotides: 10. The CDR3 sequence: CASSEASVRGQGDTQYF. The DNA for the CDR3 is TGTGCCAGCAGTGAAGCTTCTGTCAGGGGGCAGGGAGATACGCAGTATTTT.

V and J are TRBV2 and TRBJ2-2; 9 nucleotides agree with TRBD1. Germline trimming cut 10 bases from V and 4 bases from J; bases unmatched to any gene: 7. Germline-derived CDR1 and CDR2 are SNHLY and FYNNEI. This CDR3 spans 14 amino acids. This CDR3 is CATSGTGITGELFF. For the CDR3, the DNA is TGTGCCACCTCCGGGACAGGGATCACCGGGGAGCTGTTTTTT.

This clone turned up a few times. The V gene is TRBV4-1, the J gene TRBJ2-7; a possible D gene is TRBD2 (5 bases). CDR3 length: 15 amino acids. Per germline, CDR1 MGHRA and CDR2 YSYEKL. Trimming pared 1 base from V and 0 bases from J, leaving 10 bases between. The CDR3 here is CASSQGDYPSYEQYF. The CDR3, as DNA: TGCGCCAGCAGCCAAGGTGACTACCCCTCCTACGAGCAGTACTTC.

This clone was seen only a few times. The chain joins TRBV6-5 to TRBJ1-2; 9 bases match TRBD1. The CDR3 has 14 amino acids. Germline CDR1 is MNHEY and CDR2 is SVGAGI. With V trimmed by 6 bases and J by 2 bases, 4 bases remained unmatched. The CDR3 coding sequence is TGTGCCAGCAGGGGACAGGGCAAAAACTATGGCTACACCTTC. Translating gives CASRGQGKNYGYTF.

The V call is TRBV2, the J call TRBJ2-1; the match to TRBD2 covers 8 bases. V shed 0 bases, J shed 6 bases, and the junction held 10 bases outside the gene matches. CDR3 length: 17 amino acids. CDR1 and CDR2 (germline): SNHLY, FYNNEI. The CDR3 sequence: CASSEALRAGALNEQFF. The CDR3 DNA reads TGTGCCAGCAGTGAAGCGCTTCGAGCGGGGGCCCTCAATGAGCAGTTCTTC. Together with reference TRBV2 and TRBJ2-1, the CDR3 gives the full variable domain: EPEVTQTPSHQVTQMGQEVILRCVPISNHLYFYWYRQILGQKVEFLVSFYNNEISEKSEIFDDQFSVERPDGSNFTLKIRSTKLEDSAMYFCASSEALRAGALNEQFFGPGTRLTVL.

The rearrangement uses TRBV30 and TRBJ2-1; possibly TRBD2 for D (5 bases). Trimming shortened V by 5 bases and J by 2 bases, and 16 bases separated the two germline ends. CDR3 length: 15 residues. CDR1 GTSNPN and CDR2 SVGIG come from the germline V gene (reference sequence). The CDR3 loop reads CAWGSFGIPYNEQFF. CDR3 DNA: TGTGCCTGGGGTTCCTTCGGGATCCCCTACAATGAGCAGTTCTTC.

This chain links TRBV3-1 (or the pseudogene TRBV3-2) with TRBJ1-1; the match to TRBD1 covers 10 bases. CDR3 length: 16 amino acids. Looked up from germline, CDR1 is LGHDT and CDR2 is YNNKEL (reference sequence). V was pared by 4 bases and J by 5 bases, with 10 bases of the junction left unmatched. CDR3 protein: CASSLGTGEGETEAFF. The DNA of the CDR3 is TGTGCCAGCAGCCTAGGGACAGGGGAGGGTGAAACTGAAGCTTTCTTT.

This chain connects TRBV10-1 to TRBJ2-1, with 15 bases that match TRBD2. Germline V gene data show CDR1 as WNHNN and CDR2 as SYGVQD (reference sequence). The J segment lost 4 bases and the V segment lost 4 bases, leaving 5 bases of the junction unmatched. The CDR3 totals 17 residues. This chain's CDR3 is CASSVGTSGGRYNEQFF. CDR3 sequence (DNA): TGCGCCAGCAGTGTCGGGACTAGCGGGGGGCGATACAATGAGCAGTTCTTC.

J is TRBJ2-5 and V is TRBV2, with 8 bases matching TRBD1. Germline loops: CDR1 SNHLY, CDR2 FYNNEI. V shed 3 bases and J 4 bases; nucleotides not matched to a gene: 1. The CDR3 is 13 residues long. This chain's CDR3 is CASSDTGGETQYF. CDR3 DNA: TGTGCCAGCAGTGATACAGGGGGAGAGACCCAGTACTTC.

V gene TRBV10-2 combines with J gene TRBJ1-5, with TRBD1 identical over 7 bases. Germline V gives CDR1 WSHSY, CDR2 SAAADI. With 6 bases clipped from V and 5 bases from J, the junction kept 4 bases outside the gene matches. The CDR3 runs to 13 residues. CDR3 residues: CASRDRYYQPQHF. CDR3 coding DNA: TGCGCCAGCAGGGACAGGTACTATCAGCCCCAGCATTTT.